The rows below give T cell receptor beta chains drawn from one sample of a study of T cell responses to AZD1222 COVID-19 vaccine. Some clones are missing from TCRdb's copy, which holds only in-frame ones; the method was immunoSEQ multiplex PCR. The table includes 150,000 or so clones, about 91% detected once. Sequenced material: peripheral blood, taken 28 days after the second AZD1222 dose. The receptors come from an adult who received the AZD1222 COVID-19 vaccine. Each CDR3 is given with its conserved first and last residue. A D gene is named only where the DNA matches it firmly. Not all rows give a size; the values are once, few, many and, for expanded clones, a class.

v_call	clone_size	j_call	d_call	cdr3_aa	cdr3_nt
TRBV5-1	-	TRBJ1-1	-	CASSLDRDRTEAFF	TGCGCCAGCAGCTTGGACCGCGACAGAACTGAAGCTTTCTTT
TRBV6-5	-	TRBJ1-6	-	CASSYIQGYNSPLHF	TGTGCCAGCAGTTACATCCAGGGCTATAATTCACCCCTCCACTTT
TRBV10-3	once	TRBJ2-2	-	CATTLGTGELFF	TGTGCCACCACTTTGGGCACCGGGGAGCTGTTTTTT
TRBV5-1	-	TRBJ1-2	TRBD1	CASSLVLGTGGDTF	TGCGCCAGCAGCTTGGTTTTGGGGACAGGGGGCGACACCTTC
TRBV28	-	TRBJ1-4	-	CASSPPGEKLFF	TGTGCCAGCAGTCCCCCCGGCGAAAAACTGTTTTTT
TRBV4-1	-	TRBJ2-2	-	CASSPSRGQGRGELFF	TGCGCCAGCAGCCCTAGTCGGGGGCAGGGGCGGGGGGAGCTGTTTTTT
TRBV12-3/TRBV12-4	-	TRBJ2-1	-	CASETGRVTGQFF	TGTGCCAGCGAAACAGGGAGGGTCACAGGGCAGTTCTTC
TRBV27	-	TRBJ1-1	TRBD1	CASSPLRTGGLTEAFF	TGTGCCAGCAGTCCCCTCCGGACAGGGGGCTTAACTGAAGCTTTCTTT
TRBV27	-	TRBJ1-1	-	CASSFWRTMGDTEAFF	TGTGCCAGCAGTTTCTGGCGGACCATGGGGGACACTGAAGCTTTCTTT
TRBV9	-	TRBJ2-6	-	CASSGGHSGANVLTF	TGTGCCAGCAGCGGAGGCCACTCTGGGGCCAACGTCCTGACTTTC